The 25 T cell receptor beta chains below were found in one sample sequenced in a study of PD-L1 blockade in urothelial cancer. This table comes from immunoSEQ multiplex PCR, and its TCRdb copy is limited to in-frame clones, with some not included. The table lists approximately 52,000 clones, about 72% of them singletons. Specimen: PBMCs, collected around atezolizumab (anti-PD-L1) treatment. Receptor source: a man between 65 and 85 years old with urothelial cancer.

The rearrangement links TRBV4-3 to TRBJ1-3, with D hard to call. The germline V and J ends were trimmed by 0 bases and 4 bases, with 4 bases remaining between them. The CDR3 runs to 13 residues. Germline V lookup: CDR1 LGHNA, CDR2 YSLEER. CDR3 bases: TGCGCCAGCAGCCAAGAACGGGGAAACACCATATATTTT. Protein product: CASSQERGNTIYF.

This chain uses TRBV14 with TRBJ1-2; D unresolved. Between the trimmed V and J ends, which lost 4 bases and 6 bases, there was a span of 15 bases. Looked up from germline, CDR1 is SGHDN and CDR2 is FVKESK. The CDR3 is made up of 14 amino acids. The CDR3: CASSPGWRADGYTF. The CDR3, as DNA: TGTGCCAGCAGCCCGGGTTGGAGGGCCGATGGCTACACCTTC.

The rearrangement links TRBV5-5 to TRBJ2-7; D is perhaps TRBD2 (6 bases). Germline loops: CDR1 SGHKS, CDR2 YYEKEE (reference sequence). V was pared by 1 base and J by 6 bases, with 17 bases between. This CDR3 region has 15 residues. As DNA, the CDR3 is TGTGCCAGCAGCTTGTCTGGAGGGGATCGATCCGAGCAGTACTTC. It is translated as CASSLSGGDRSEQYF.

The chain couples TRBV28 to TRBJ2-7; D is possibly TRBD1 (6 bases). Deletions cut 5 bases from V and 0 bases from J, with 14 bases between. Germline CDR1 is MDHEN and CDR2 is SYDVKM. The CDR3 loop spans 15 amino acids. CDR3 nucleotide sequence: TGTGCCAGCAGTGGACAGACCCTTTCCTCCTACGAGCAGTACTTC. Amino acid sequence: CASSGQTLSSYEQYF.

In nucleotides, the CDR3 is TGTGCCAGCAGCGGGATTAGCGGGGGGGCGACCGGGGAGCTGTTTTTT. It codes for CASSGISGGATGELFF. The V call is TRBV9, the J call TRBJ2-2; TRBD2 aligns across 11 bases. CDR1 and CDR2 (germline): SGDLS, YYNGEE. The ends lost 3 bases at V and 5 bases at J; junction bases unmatched: 6. The CDR3 covers 16 residues. Looking up the rest from reference TRBV9 and TRBJ2-2 gives the full variable domain: DSGVTQTPKHLITATGQRVTLRCSPRSGDLSVYWYQQSLDQGLQFLIQYYNGEERAKGNILERFSAQQFPDLHSELNLSSLELGDSALYFCASSGISGGATGELFFGEGSRLTVL.

V gene TRBV6-6 combines with J gene TRBJ1-2; D is perhaps TRBD1 (5 bases). Trimming removed 6 bases from V and 4 bases from J, with 15 bases in between. CDR1 and CDR2 from the germline V gene are MNHNY and SVGAGI (reference sequence). CDR3 size: 14 residues. The CDR3 DNA is TGTGCCAGCAGCCCCAGGGCTCTGGGCTATGGCTACACCTTC. Amino acids: CASSPRALGYGYTF.

This chain links TRBV28 with TRBJ1-2; 9 positions agree with TRBD1. Trimming cost V 2 bases and J 6 bases; bases outside gene matches: 7. The V gene's germline CDR1 is MDHEN and CDR2 SYDVKM. The CDR3 loop spans 15 amino acids. CDR3 DNA sequence: TGTGCCAGCAGTTTAACCCCGGGACAGGGCAATGGCTACACCTTC. Residues: CASSLTPGQGNGYTF.

This sequence joins TRBV10-3 and TRBJ1-1; 8 nucleotides align to TRBD1. The germline CDR1 and CDR2 sequences are ENHRY and SYGVKD. V gave up 4 bases and J gave up 4 bases; unmatched junction bases: 8. This CDR3 spans 15 amino acids. CDR3 amino acids: CAISARQGMGTEAFF. As DNA, the CDR3 is TGTGCCATCAGTGCGCGACAGGGGATGGGCACTGAAGCTTTCTTT.

The chain employs TRBV9 and TRBJ2-6; maybe TRBD1 (6 bases). Germline V gene sequence: CDR1 SGDLS, CDR2 YYNGEE. V was trimmed by 2 bases and J by 4 bases, leaving 10 bases between them. This CDR3 has 15 amino acids. This chain's CDR3 is CASSVGQPGANVLTF. The DNA for the CDR3 is TGTGCCAGCAGCGTCGGACAGCCCGGGGCCAACGTCCTGACTTTC.

This chain uses TRBV4-3 with TRBJ1-2; TRBD1 is a possible D gene (5 bases). CDR3 length: 15 amino acids. Germline V CDR1 and CDR2: LGHNA, YSLEER. V lost 3 bases, J lost 7 bases, and 18 bases lay in between. Here the CDR3 reads CASSHGAGRPAGYTF. The DNA for the CDR3 is TGCGCCAGCAGCCATGGTGCAGGGAGGCCGGCTGGCTACACCTTC.

The CDR3 sequence: CASSLGRGKAYGYTF. For the CDR3, the DNA is TGCGCCAGCAGCTTGGGCAGGGGCAAGGCCTATGGCTACACCTTC. The V gene is TRBV5-1, the J gene TRBJ1-2; D possibly corresponds to TRBD1 (6 bases). The V gene's germline CDR1 is SGHRS and CDR2 YFSETQ. This CDR3 is 15 amino acids long. V was cut by 0 bases and J by 4 bases, with 13 bases left in between.

V gene TRBV5-6 combines with J gene TRBJ1-1; 9 nucleotides agree with TRBD1. This CDR3 contains 15 residues. Germline assignment: CDR1 SGHDT and CDR2 YYEEEE. The J segment lost 9 bases and the V segment lost 4 bases, leaving 13 bases of the junction unmatched. CDR3 loop: CASSGTQQGARKAFF. CDR3 bases: TGTGCCAGCAGCGGGACCCAACAGGGGGCGAGGAAAGCTTTCTTT.

This clone has just a few counts. V usage is TRBV7-9 and J usage is TRBJ1-4; possibly TRBD1 for D (6 bases). Germline V gives CDR1 SEHNR, CDR2 FQNEAQ (reference sequence). The CDR3 sequence is 15 residues long. V shed 1 base and J shed 8 bases, with 14 bases lying between them. In DNA, the CDR3 is TGTGCCAGCAGCTTAGAGGTCAGCCAGGGGGAAAAACTGTTTTTT. Its translation: CASSLEVSQGEKLFF.

This clone was seen only a few times. The J gene is TRBJ1-3, the V gene TRBV5-5; the D is unclear. The CDR3 totals 11 residues. The V and J ends lost 2 bases and 16 bases respectively, with 13 bases between them. In germline, CDR1 is SGHKS, CDR2 YYEKEE (reference sequence). DNA for the CDR3: TGTGCCAGCAGCTTAAACGGTGTTACGTATTTT. This encodes CASSLNGVTYF.

This chain links TRBV5-6 with TRBJ2-2; 11 positions agree with TRBD2. The germline gives CDR1 SGHDT, CDR2 YYEEEE. This CDR3 is 17 amino acids long. V shed 2 bases and J 5 bases; nucleotides not matched to a gene: 8. The CDR3 reads CASSLRALAGGTGELFF. For the CDR3, the DNA is TGTGCCAGCAGCTTAAGGGCGCTAGCGGGAGGTACCGGGGAGCTGTTTTTT.

The rearrangement uses TRBV5-1 and TRBJ2-1; TRBD2 might be the D (6 bases). V lost 4 bases and J lost 3, with 14 bases in between. This CDR3 has 15 amino acids. Germline CDR1 SGHRS, CDR2 YFSETQ. The CDR3 reads CASSTGTQNYNEQFF. The CDR3 coding sequence is TGCGCCAGCAGCACCGGGACTCAAAACTACAATGAGCAGTTCTTC.

The chain recombines TRBV7-3 with TRBJ2-6; D remains unclear. The V gene lost 3 bases and the J gene lost 0 bases, with 9 bases spanning the gap. The CDR3 is 16 amino acids. Germline V gene data show CDR1 as SGHTA and CDR2 as FQGTGA. This chain's CDR3 is CASSFRGGSGANVLTF. CDR3 coding DNA: TGTGCCAGCAGCTTCCGTGGCGGCTCTGGGGCCAACGTCCTGACTTTC.

This clone was detected only a few times. This CDR3 is CASRQGREAFF. The CDR3 DNA sequence: TGTGCCAGTAGACAGGGGCGAGAAGCTTTCTTT. This rearrangement joins TRBV19 to TRBJ1-1; 7 bases align to TRBD1. With 6 bases clipped from V and 8 bases from J, the junction kept 3 bases outside the gene matches. CDR3 size: 11 residues. Germline V gene lookup returns CDR1 LNHDA and CDR2 SQIVND (reference sequence).

This clone was seen a few times. This chain uses TRBV7-9 with TRBJ2-3; TRBD2 aligns across 8 bases. The CDR3 has 16 amino acids. V gave up 5 bases and J gave up 0 bases; unmatched junction bases: 7. Germline V lookup: CDR1 SEHNR, CDR2 FQNEAQ (reference sequence). The CDR3 sequence: CASSPLGGGSTDTQYF. The CDR3 DNA sequence: TGTGCCAGCAGCCCCCTCGGGGGGGGTAGCACAGATACGCAGTATTTT.

The chain carries TRBV5-1 and TRBJ2-1; 8 bases are shared with TRBD2. V was clipped by 0 bases and J by 7 bases; unmatched bases: 15. CDR3 length equals 18 residues. The germline gives CDR1 SGHRS, CDR2 YFSETQ. The CDR3 region is CASSLVVSISGSVNEQFF. The CDR3, as DNA: TGCGCCAGCAGCTTGGTGGTGTCAATCAGCGGGAGTGTAAATGAGCAGTTCTTC. The entire variable domain, with the rest obtained from reference TRBV5-1 and TRBJ2-1, is as follows: KAGVTQTPRYLIKTRGQQVTLSCSPISGHRSVSWYQQTPGQGLQFLFEYFSETQRNKGNFPGRFSGRQFSNSRSEMNVSTLELGDSALYLCASSLVVSISGSVNEQFFGPGTRLTVL.

V gene TRBV9 combines with J gene TRBJ1-5, with 7 positions matching TRBD1. V lost 4 bases to trimming and J lost 2 bases; unmatched junction nucleotides: 6. This CDR3 spans 15 amino acids. CDR1 is SGDLS and CDR2 is YYNGEE in the germline V gene. The CDR3 region has the DNA TGTGCCAGCAGCCCAACCGGGACAGGCAATCAGCCCCAGCATTTT. It specifies CASSPTGTGNQPQHF.

This rearrangement joins TRBV30 to TRBJ2-1; the match to TRBD2 covers 7 bases. The CDR3 length is 17 residues. V shed 0 bases and J 2 bases; nucleotides not matched to a gene: 10. Germline CDR1 reads GTSNPN; CDR2 reads SVGIG (reference sequence). The CDR3 nucleotides are TGTGCCTGGAGTGTACCCCCTCTAGCGGCTACCTACAATGAGCAGTTCTTC. Its protein is CAWSVPPLAATYNEQFF.

The V and J genes are TRBV18 and TRBJ1-1, with 7 bases matching TRBD1. V lost 6 bases, J lost 5 bases, and 6 bases stayed unmatched. Germline V gene data show CDR1 as KGHSH and CDR2 as LQKENI. The CDR3 length is 13 residues. The CDR3 region is CASSRGTETEAFF. CDR3 bases: TGTGCCAGCTCGCGCGGGACAGAAACTGAAGCTTTCTTT.

The chain joins TRBV2 to TRBJ2-7; TRBD1 agrees at 8 bases. CDR3 length equals 15 residues. The V gene's germline CDR1 is SNHLY and CDR2 FYNNEI. After removal of 6 bases from V and 0 bases from J, the junction contained 7 bases not matched to a gene. As DNA, the CDR3 is TGTGCCAGCAGCGCAGACAGGGGCGGCTCCTACGAGCAGTACTTC. Protein sequence: CASSADRGGSYEQYF.

The J gene is TRBJ1-1, the V gene TRBV29-1; 7 nucleotides match TRBD1. This CDR3 spans 15 amino acids. The V gene's germline CDR1 is SQVTM and CDR2 ANQGSEA. V was pared by 5 bases and J by 0 bases, with 9 bases of the junction left unmatched. The CDR3 bases are TGCAGCGTTCATCCCGGGACAGCTATGAACACTGAAGCTTTCTTT. It yields the protein CSVHPGTAMNTEAFF.